This TCR beta chain was documented in a study of CD8+CD57+ T cells in acquired aplastic anemia listed by TCRdb under 2018. Some background on the complete study: DNA extracted from sorted CD4+ and CD8+ cells had a mean of around 3 ug, with a range of roughly 0.18 to 27.4 ug. CD8+CD57+ expansion was defined as a frequency above the mean frequency observed in healthy subjects. The full study reports these points: No significant difference in CD8+ Simpson's diversity was found between patients and healthy controls (P=0.060). About 28 CD8+ CDR3 sequences were found in both patients and controls but appeared to be highly expressed in patients and within the immunodominant clones of the patients.

Including both end residues, the CDR3 is 13 amino acids long. The kept DNA is CDR3 alone, 39 bases in frame from the first base. Reading the germline V gene (reference sequence) gives CDR1 SEHNR and CDR2 FQNEAQ. V loses 7 bases of germline sequence and J loses 7 bases, and the interval between the two ends is 14 bases. Profiling of TCR beta VDJ combinations and CDR3 sequences used genomic DNA as the template. TCR repertoire sequencing was run on an Illumina HiSeq 2000. Per the source publication's procedure: TRBV/TRBJ rearrangement plots, CDR3 size and DJ length profiles, and Simpson's diversity index were used to assess repertoires. The most abundant DNA sequence in the deep sequencing data was defined as the immunodominant clone. CDR3 amino acid sequences were checked for sharing between subjects and were compared against published repertoires and the VDJdb database. TCRdb's own reprocessing of the public reads used fastp at Q25 and MiXCR and kept productive beta chains. Rows with one shared CDR3 protein collapse into an entry with the most common genes and DNA. V and J calls and clone size were set by TCRdb, not the authors. This sample has hundreds of thousands of distinct CDR3 sequences in its table, and approximately 45% of those were observed once. Roughly 8% of the sample rests with the top ten.

Patients chosen for sequencing had shown expansion of CD8+CD57+ cells by flow cytometry. Every patient had severe acquired aplastic anemia, diagnosed using the International Study of Aplastic Anemia and Agranulocytosis and Camitta criteria. Patients had received no therapy at the time of blood sampling. The study deep-sequenced TCR repertoires of sorted CD4+ and CD8+ blood T cells from severe aplastic anemia patients and healthy subjects. In the USA, patient enrollment took place under clinicaltrials.gov protocols 00001620, 01623167, 00001397, 00071045, 00081523 and 00961064. Ficoll-Paque density gradient centrifugation was used to isolate peripheral blood mononuclear cells. CD4+ and CD8+ T cells were sorted by FACS or magnetic beads before DNA extraction. Of note for this clonotype: It has no known antigen specificity. The CDR3 does not close with the conserved phenylalanine or tryptophan, likely indicating a read error.

This chain joins TRBV7-9 to TRBJ1-5; the D gene assignment is ambiguous. The sample was sorted CD4+, CD8+, or CD8+CD57+ T cells (not recorded which) from PBMCs. The TCR originated in a human donor with aplastic anemia. This receptor carries the CDR3 CASKDPWEQPQHL. The nucleotide sequence is given as TGTGCCAGCAAGGACCCCTGGGAACAGCCCCAGCATCTT.